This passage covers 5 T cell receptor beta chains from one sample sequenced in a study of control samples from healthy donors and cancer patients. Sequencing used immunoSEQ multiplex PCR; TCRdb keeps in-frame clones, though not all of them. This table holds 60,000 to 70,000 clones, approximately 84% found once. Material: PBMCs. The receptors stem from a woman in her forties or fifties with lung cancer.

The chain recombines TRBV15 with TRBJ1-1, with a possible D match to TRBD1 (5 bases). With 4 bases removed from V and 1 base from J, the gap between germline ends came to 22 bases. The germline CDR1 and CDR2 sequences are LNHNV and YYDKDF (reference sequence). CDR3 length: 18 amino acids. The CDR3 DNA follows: TGTGCCACCAGCACCACACCGGGGGGGTTCGGTGGGAACACTGAAGCTTTCTTT. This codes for CATSTTPGGFGGNTEAFF.

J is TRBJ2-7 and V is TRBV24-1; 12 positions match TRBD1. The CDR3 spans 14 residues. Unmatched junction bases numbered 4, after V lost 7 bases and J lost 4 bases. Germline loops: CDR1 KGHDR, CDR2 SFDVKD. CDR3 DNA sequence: TGTGCCACCAGCATGGGACAGGGGGCATACGAGCAGTACTTC. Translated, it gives CATSMGQGAYEQYF.

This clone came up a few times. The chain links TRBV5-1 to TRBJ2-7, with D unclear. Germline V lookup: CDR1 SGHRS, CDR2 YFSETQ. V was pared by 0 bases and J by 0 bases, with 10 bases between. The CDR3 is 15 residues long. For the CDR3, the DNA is TGCGCCAGCAGCTTGGGAGCTTCCAACTCCTACGAGCAGTACTTC. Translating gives CASSLGASNSYEQYF.

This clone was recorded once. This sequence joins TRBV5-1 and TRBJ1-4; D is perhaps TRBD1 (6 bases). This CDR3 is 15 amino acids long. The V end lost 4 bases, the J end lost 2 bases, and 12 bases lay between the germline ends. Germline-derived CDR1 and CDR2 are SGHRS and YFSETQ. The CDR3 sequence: CASSPYQGTNEKLFF. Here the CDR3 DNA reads TGCGCCAGCAGCCCTTACCAGGGGACTAATGAAAAACTGTTTTTT.

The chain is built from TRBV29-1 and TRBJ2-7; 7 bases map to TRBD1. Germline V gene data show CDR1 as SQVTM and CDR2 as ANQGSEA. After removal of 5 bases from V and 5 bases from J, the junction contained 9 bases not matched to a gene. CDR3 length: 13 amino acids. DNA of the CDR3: TGCAGCGTTTTGAAACAGGGGAGTGACGAGCAGTACTTC. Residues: CSVLKQGSDEQYF.